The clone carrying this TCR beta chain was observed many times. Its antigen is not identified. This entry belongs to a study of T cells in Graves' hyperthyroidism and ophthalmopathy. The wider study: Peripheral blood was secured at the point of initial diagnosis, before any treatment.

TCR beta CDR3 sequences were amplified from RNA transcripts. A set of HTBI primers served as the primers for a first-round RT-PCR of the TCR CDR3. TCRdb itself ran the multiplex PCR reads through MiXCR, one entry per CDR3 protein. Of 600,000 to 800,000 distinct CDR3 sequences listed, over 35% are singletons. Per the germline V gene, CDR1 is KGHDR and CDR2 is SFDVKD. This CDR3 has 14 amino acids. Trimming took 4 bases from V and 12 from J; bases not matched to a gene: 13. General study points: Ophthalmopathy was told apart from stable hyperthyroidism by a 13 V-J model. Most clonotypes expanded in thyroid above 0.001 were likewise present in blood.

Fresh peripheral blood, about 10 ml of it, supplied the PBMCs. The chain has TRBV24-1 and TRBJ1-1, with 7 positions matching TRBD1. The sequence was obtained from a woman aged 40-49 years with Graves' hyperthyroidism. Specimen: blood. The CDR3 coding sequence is TGTGCCACCAGTGACACGAGACAGGGTCGGGGGACTTTCTTT. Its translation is CATSDTRQGRGTFF.